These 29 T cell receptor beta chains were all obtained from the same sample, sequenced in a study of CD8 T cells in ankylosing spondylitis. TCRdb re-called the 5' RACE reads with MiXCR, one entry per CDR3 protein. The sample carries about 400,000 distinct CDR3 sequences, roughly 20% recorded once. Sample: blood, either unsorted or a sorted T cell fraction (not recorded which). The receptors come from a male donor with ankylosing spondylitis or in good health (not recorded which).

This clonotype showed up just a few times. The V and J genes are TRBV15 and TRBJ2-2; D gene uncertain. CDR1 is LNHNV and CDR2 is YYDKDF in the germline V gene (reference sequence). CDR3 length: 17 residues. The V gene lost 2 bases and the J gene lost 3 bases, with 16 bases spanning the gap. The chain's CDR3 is CATSRSASQVYTGELFF. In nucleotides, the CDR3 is TGTGCCACCAGCAGAAGCGCAAGCCAAGTCTACACCGGGGAGCTGTTTTTT.

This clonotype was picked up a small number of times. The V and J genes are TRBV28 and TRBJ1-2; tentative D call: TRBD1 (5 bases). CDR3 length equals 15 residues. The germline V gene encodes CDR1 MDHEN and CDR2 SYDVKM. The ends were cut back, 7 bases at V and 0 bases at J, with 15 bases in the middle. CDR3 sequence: CASTPGGGPNYGYTF. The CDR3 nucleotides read TGTGCCAGCACACCGGGGGGGGGACCTAACTATGGCTACACCTTC.

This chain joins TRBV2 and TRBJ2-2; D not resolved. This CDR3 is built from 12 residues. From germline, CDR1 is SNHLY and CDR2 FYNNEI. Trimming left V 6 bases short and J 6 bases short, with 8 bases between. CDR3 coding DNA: TGTGCCAGCAGCGACCCGCCCGGGGAGCTGTTTTTT. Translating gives CASSDPPGELFF. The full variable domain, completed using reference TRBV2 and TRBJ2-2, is EPEVTQTPSHQVTQMGQEVILRCVPISNHLYFYWYRQILGQKVEFLVSFYNNEISEKSEIFDDQFSVERPDGSNFTLKIRSTKLEDSAMYFCASSDPPGELFFGEGSRLTVL.

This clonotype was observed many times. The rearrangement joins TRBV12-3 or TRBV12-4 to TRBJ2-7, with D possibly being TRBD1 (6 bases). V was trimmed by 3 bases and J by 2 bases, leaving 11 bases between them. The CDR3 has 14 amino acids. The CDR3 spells CASSLSGGAYEQYF. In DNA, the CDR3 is TGTGCCAGCAGTTTGTCTGGGGGCGCCTACGAGCAGTACTTC.

The CDR3 nucleotides are TGTGCCAGCGGTAGACAGGGCCACTACGAGCAGTACTTC. Protein sequence: CASGRQGHYEQYF. The chain recombines TRBV27 with TRBJ2-7, with 7 bases matching TRBD1. Germline assignment: CDR1 MNHEY and CDR2 SMNVEV (reference sequence). The junction had 7 bases not matched to a gene; V was cut back by 8 bases and J by 3 bases. The CDR3 is made up of 13 amino acids.

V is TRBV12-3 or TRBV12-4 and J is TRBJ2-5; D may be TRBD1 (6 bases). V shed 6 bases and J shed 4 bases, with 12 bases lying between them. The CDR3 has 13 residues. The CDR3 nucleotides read TGTGCCAGCAGGGCTAAAGGGGGAGAGACCCAGTACTTC. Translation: CASRAKGGETQYF.

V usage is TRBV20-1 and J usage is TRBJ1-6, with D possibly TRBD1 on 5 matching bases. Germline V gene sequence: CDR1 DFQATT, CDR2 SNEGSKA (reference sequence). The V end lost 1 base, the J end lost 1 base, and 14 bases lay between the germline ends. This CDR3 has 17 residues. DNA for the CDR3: TGCAGTGCTAGAGTGATGGGGCCGCTTTCCTATAATTCACCCCTCCACTTT. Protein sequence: CSARVMGPLSYNSPLHF.

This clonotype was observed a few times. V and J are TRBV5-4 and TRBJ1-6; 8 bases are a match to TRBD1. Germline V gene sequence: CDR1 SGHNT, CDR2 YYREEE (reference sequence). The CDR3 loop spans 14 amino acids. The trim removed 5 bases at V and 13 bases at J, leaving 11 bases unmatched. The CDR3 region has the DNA TGTGCCAGCAGAACTGGACAGGGTGGGGCGCCCCTCCACTTT. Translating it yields CASRTGQGGAPLHF.

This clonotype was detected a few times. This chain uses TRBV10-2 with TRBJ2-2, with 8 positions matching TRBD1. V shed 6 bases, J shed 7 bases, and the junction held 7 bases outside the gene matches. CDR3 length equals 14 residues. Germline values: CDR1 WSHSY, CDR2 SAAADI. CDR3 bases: TGCGCCAGCAGGAGGACAGGGAGCGGCGGGGAGCTGTTTTTT. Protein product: CASRRTGSGGELFF.

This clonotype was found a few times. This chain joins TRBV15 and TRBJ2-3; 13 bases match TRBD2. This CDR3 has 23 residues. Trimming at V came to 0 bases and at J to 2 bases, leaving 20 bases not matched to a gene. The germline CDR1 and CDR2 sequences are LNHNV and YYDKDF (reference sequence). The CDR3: CATSRDAQPPGTSGGADTDTQYF. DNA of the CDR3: TGTGCCACCAGCAGAGATGCCCAGCCTCCAGGTACTAGCGGGGGGGCCGACACAGATACGCAGTATTTT.

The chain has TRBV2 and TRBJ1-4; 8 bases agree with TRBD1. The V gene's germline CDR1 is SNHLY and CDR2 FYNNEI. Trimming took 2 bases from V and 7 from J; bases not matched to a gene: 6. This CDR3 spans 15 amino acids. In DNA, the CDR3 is TGTGCCAGCAGTGAACAAGGACAGGGAGGTGAAAAACTGTTTTTT. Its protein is CASSEQGQGGEKLFF.

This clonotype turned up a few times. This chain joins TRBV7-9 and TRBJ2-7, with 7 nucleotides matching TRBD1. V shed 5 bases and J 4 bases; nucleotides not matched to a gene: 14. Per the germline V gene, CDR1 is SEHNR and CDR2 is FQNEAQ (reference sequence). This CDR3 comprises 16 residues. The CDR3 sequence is CASSPSTGVKTYEQYF. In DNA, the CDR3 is TGTGCCAGCAGCCCTAGTACAGGGGTGAAGACTTACGAGCAGTACTTC.

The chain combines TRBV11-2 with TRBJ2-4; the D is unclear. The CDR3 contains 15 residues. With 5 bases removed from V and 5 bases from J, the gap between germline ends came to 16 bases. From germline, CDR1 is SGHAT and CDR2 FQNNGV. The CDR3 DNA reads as TGTGCCAGCAGCCACCCCGGGCTCGTGGAAAACATTCAGTACTTC. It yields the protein CASSHPGLVENIQYF.

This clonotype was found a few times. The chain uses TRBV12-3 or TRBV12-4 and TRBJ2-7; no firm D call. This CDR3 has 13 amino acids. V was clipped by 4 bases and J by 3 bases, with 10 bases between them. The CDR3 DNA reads TGTGCCAGCAGTTCAACTCTCGACTACGAGCAGTACTTC. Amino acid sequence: CASSSTLDYEQYF.

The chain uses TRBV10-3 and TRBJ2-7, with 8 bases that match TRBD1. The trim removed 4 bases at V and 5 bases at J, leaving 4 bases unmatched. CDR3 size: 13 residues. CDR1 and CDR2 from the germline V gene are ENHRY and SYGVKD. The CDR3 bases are TGTGCCATCAGTGGTCAGGGGGCCGACGAGCAGTACTTC. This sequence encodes CAISGQGADEQYF.

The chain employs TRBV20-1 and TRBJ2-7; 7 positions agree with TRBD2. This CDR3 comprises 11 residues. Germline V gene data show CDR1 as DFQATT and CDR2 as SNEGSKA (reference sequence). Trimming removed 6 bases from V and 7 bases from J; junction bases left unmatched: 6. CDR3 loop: CSAGGGWEQYF. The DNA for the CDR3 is TGCAGTGCGGGGGGGGGATGGGAGCAGTACTTC.

As DNA, the CDR3 is TGTGCCAGCAGCGAGCAGGGGGAGAGCGAGCAGTACTTC. It is translated as CASSEQGESEQYF. The chain recombines TRBV9 with TRBJ2-7; 7 nucleotides align to TRBD1. The germline V gene has CDR1 SGDLS and CDR2 YYNGEE. J lost 6 bases, V lost 3 bases, and 6 bases had no gene match. The CDR3 is 13 residues long.

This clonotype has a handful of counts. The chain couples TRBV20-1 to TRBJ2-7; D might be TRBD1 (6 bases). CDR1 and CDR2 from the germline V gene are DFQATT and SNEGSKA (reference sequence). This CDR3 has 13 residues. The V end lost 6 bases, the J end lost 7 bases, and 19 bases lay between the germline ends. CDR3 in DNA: TGCAGTGCCCTCACCCGGACAGTATCTGAGCAGTACTTC. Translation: CSALTRTVSEQYF.

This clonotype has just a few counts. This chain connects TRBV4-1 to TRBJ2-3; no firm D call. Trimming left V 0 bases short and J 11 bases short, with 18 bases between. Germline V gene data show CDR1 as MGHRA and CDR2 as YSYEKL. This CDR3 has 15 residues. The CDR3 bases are TGCGCCAGCAGCCAAGATCGCGGTGGCTACATGGGGCAGTATTTT. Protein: CASSQDRGGYMGQYF.

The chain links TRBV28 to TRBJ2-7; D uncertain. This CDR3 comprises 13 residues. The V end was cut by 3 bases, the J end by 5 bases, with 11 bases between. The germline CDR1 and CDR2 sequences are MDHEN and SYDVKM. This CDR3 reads CASSLTDFDEQYF. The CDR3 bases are TGTGCCAGCAGTTTGACTGACTTCGACGAGCAGTACTTC.

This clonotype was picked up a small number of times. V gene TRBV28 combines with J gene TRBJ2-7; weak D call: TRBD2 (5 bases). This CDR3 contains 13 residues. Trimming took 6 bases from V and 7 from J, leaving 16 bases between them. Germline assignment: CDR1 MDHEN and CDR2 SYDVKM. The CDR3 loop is CASRMGSLKEQYF. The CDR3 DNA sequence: TGTGCCAGCAGGATGGGGAGCCTTAAAGAGCAGTACTTC.

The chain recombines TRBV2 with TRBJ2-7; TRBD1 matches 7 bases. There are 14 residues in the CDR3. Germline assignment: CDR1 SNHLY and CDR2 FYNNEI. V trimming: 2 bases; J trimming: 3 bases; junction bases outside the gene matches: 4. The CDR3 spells CASSERGHYYEQYF. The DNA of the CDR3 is TGTGCCAGCAGTGAAAGGGGGCACTACTACGAGCAGTACTTC. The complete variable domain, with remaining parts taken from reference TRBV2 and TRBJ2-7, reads EPEVTQTPSHQVTQMGQEVILRCVPISNHLYFYWYRQILGQKVEFLVSFYNNEISEKSEIFDDQFSVERPDGSNFTLKIRSTKLEDSAMYFCASSERGHYYEQYFGPGTRLTVT.

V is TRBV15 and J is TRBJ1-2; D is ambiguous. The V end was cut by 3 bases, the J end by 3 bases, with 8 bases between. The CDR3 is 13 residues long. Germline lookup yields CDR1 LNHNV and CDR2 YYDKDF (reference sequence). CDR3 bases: TGTGCCACCAGCAGCGTTAAAGACTATGGCTACACCTTC. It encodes CATSSVKDYGYTF.

The CDR3: CSVRAGELFF. The CDR3 region has the DNA TGCAGCGTCAGGGCCGGGGAGCTGTTTTTT. This rearrangement joins TRBV29-1 to TRBJ2-2, with D maybe TRBD1 (5 bases). The CDR3 consists of 10 residues. Germline CDR1 and CDR2: SQVTM and ANQGSEA. V was pared by 6 bases and J by 6 bases, with 5 bases between.

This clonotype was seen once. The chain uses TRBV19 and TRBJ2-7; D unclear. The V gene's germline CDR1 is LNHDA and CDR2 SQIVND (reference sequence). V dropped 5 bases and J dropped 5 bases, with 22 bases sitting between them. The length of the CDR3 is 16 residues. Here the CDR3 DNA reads TGTGCCAGTAGTCTTCCGCCGGTTTTTGGGTTGAACGAGCAGTACTTC. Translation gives CASSLPPVFGLNEQYF.

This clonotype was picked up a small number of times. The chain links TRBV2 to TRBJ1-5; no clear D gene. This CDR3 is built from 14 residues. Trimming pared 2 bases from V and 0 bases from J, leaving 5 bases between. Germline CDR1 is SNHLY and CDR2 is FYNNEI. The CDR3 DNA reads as TGTGCCAGCAGTGAACCTAGTAGCAATCAGCCCCAGCATTTT. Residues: CASSEPSSNQPQHF.

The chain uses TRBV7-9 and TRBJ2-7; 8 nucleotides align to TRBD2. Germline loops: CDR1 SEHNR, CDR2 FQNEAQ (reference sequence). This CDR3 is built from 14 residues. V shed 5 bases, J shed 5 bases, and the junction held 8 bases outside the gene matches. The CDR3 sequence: CASSPTSVEHEQYF. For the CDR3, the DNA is TGTGCCAGCAGCCCGACTAGCGTGGAACACGAGCAGTACTTC.

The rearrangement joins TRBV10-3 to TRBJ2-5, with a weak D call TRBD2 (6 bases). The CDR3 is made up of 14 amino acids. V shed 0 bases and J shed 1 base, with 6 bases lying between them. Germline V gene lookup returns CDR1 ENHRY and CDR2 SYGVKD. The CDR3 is CAISESSGQETQYF. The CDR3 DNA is TGTGCCATCAGTGAGTCTAGCGGCCAAGAGACCCAGTACTTC.

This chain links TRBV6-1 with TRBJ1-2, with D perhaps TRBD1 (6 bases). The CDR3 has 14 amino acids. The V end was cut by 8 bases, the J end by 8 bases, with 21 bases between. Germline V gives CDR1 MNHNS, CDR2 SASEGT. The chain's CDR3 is CASHPRGPHQGYTF. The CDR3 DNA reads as TGTGCCAGCCATCCCCGGGGGCCGCATCAGGGCTACACCTTC.